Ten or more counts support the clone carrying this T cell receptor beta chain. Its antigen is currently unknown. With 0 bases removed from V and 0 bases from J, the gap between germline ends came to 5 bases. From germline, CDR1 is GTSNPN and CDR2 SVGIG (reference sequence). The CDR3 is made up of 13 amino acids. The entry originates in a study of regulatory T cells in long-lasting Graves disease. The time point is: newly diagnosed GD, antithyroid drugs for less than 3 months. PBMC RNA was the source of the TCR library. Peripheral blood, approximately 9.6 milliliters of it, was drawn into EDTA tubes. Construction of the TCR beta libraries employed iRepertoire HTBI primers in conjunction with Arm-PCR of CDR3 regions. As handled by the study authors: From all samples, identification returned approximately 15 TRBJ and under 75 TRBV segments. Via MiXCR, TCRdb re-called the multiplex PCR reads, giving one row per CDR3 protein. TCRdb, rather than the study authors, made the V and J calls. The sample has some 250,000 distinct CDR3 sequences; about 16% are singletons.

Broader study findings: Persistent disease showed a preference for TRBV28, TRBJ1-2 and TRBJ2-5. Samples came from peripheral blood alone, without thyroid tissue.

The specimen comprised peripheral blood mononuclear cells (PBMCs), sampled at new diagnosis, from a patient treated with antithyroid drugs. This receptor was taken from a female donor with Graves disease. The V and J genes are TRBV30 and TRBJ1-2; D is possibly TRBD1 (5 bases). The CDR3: CAWSVQANYGYTF. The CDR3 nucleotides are TGTGCCTGGAGTGTACAGGCTAACTATGGCTACACCTTC.